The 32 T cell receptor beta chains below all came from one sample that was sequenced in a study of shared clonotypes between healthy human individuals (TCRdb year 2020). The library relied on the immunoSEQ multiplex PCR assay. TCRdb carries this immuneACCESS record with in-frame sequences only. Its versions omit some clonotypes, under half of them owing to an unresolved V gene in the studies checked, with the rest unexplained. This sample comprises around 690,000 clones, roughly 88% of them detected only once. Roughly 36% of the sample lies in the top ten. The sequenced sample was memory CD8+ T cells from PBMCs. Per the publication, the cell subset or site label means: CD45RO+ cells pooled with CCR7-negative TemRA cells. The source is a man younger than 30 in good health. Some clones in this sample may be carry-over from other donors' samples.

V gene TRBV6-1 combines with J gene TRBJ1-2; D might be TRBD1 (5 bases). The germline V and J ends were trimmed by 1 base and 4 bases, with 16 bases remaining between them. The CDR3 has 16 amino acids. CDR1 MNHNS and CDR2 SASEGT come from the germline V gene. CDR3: CASSEGVDSRFYGYTF. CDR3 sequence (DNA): TGTGCCAGCAGTGAAGGGGTAGACAGTAGATTCTATGGCTACACCTTC.

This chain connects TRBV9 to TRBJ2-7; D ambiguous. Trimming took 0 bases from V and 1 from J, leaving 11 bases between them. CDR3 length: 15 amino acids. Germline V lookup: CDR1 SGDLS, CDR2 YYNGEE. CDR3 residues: CASSVGVGGSYEQYF. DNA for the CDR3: TGTGCCAGCAGCGTAGGGGTTGGCGGATCCTACGAGCAGTACTTC.

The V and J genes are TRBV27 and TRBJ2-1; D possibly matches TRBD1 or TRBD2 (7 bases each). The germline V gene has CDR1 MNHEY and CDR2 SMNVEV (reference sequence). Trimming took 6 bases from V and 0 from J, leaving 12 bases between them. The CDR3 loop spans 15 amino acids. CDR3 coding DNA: TGTGCCAGCAGAGAGCGGGACAGCTCCTACAATGAGCAGTTCTTC. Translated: CASRERDSSYNEQFF.

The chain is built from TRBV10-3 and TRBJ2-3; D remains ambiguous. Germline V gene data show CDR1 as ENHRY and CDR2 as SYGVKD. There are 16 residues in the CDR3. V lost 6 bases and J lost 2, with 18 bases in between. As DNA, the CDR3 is TGTGCCATCAGAAAAGGGTTAAGGTCCAACACAGATACGCAGTATTTT. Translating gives CAIRKGLRSNTDTQYF.

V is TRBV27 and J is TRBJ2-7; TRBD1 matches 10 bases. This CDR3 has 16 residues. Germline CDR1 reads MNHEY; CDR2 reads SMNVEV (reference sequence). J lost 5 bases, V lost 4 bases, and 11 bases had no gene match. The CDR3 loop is CASSSFGGQGVDEQYF. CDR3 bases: TGTGCCAGCAGTTCGTTTGGAGGACAGGGGGTGGACGAGCAGTACTTC.

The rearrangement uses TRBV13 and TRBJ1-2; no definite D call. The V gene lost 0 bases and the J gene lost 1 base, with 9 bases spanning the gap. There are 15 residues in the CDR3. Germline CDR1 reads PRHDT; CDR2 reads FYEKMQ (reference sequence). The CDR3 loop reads CASSLGSRGNYGYTF. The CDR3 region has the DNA TGTGCCAGCAGCTTAGGTTCACGGGGTAACTATGGCTACACCTTC.

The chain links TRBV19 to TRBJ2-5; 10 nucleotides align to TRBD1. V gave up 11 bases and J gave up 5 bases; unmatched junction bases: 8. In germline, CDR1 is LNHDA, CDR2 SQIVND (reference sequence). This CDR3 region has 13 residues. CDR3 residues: CASGQGERETQYF. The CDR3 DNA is TGTGCCTCTGGACAGGGGGAGCGGGAGACCCAGTACTTC.

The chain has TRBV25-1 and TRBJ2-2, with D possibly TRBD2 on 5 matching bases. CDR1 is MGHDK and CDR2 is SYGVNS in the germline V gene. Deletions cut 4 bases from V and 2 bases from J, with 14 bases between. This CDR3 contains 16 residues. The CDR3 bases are TGTGCCAGCAGTGCCTCGGGAACCCTAAACACCGGGGAGCTGTTTTTT. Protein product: CASSASGTLNTGELFF.

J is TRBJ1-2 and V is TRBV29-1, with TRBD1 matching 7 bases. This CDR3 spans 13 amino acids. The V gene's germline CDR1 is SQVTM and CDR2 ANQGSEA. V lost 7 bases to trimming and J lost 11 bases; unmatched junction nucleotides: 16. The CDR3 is CSARPGQSISYTF. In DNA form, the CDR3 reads TGCAGCGCCCGACCGGGACAGTCTATTAGTTACACCTTC.

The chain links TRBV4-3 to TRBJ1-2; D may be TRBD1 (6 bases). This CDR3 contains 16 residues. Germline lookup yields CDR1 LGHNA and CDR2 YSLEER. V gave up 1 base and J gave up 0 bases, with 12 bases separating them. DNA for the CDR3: TGCGCCAGCAGCCAAGGCCGGGGGGCTACTAACTATGGCTACACCTTC. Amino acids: CASSQGRGATNYGYTF.

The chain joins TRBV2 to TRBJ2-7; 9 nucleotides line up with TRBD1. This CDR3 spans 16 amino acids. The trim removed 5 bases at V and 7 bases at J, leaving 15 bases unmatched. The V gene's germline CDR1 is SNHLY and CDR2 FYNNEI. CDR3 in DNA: TGTGCCAGCAGTCCTTCGTTGGGACAGGGTCAGGAGGAGCAGTACTTC. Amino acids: CASSPSLGQGQEEQYF.

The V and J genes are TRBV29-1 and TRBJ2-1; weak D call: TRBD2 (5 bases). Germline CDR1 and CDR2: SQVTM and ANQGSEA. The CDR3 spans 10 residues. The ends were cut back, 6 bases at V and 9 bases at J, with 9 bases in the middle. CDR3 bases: TGCAGCGTAGGACTCTTTGAGCAGTTCTTC. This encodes CSVGLFEQFF.

CDR3 in DNA: TGTGCCAGCAGCCAGACGGCCGGTGAAGCTTTCTTT. Its protein product is CASSQTAGEAFF. The V gene is TRBV5-6, the J gene TRBJ1-1; no definite D call. The CDR3 has 12 residues. Per germline, CDR1 SGHDT and CDR2 YYEEEE. The V gene lost 4 bases and the J gene lost 7 bases, with 11 bases spanning the gap.

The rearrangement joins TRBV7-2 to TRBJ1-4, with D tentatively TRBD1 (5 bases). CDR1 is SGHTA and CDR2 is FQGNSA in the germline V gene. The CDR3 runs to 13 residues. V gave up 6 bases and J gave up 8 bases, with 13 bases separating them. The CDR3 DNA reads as TGTGCCAGCAGTTATGGGGGAGGGGAAAAACTGTTTTTT. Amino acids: CASSYGGGEKLFF.

The CDR3 coding sequence is TGTGCCAGCAGCTTACAGGGGGCGGGGGCCAACGTCCTGACTTTC. Translated: CASSLQGAGANVLTF. The chain joins TRBV13 to TRBJ2-6; the match to TRBD1 covers 8 bases. This CDR3 comprises 15 residues. CDR1 is PRHDT and CDR2 is FYEKMQ in the germline V gene (reference sequence). After removal of 2 bases from V and 4 bases from J, the junction contained 1 base not matched to a gene.

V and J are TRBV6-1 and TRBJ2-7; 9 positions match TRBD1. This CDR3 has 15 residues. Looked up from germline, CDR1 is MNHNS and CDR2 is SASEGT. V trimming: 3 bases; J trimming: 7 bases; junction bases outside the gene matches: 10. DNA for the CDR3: TGTGCCAGCAGTGAGACACAGGGGGCATACCGAGAGCAGTACTTC. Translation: CASSETQGAYREQYF.

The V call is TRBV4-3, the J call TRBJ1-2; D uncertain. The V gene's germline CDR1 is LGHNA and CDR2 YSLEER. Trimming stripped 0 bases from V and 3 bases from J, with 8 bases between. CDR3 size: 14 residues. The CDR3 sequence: CASSQDPGYYGYTF. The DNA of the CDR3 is TGCGCCAGCAGCCAAGATCCCGGGTACTATGGCTACACCTTC.

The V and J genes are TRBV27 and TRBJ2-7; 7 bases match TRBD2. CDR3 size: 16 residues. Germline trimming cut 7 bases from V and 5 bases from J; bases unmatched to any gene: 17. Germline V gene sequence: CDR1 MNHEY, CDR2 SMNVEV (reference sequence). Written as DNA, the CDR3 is TGTGCCAGCACTGGTTCGGCGGGAGCTCGCCTCGACGAGCAGTACTTC. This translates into CASTGSAGARLDEQYF.

In DNA, the CDR3 is TGTGCCACCAGTCAGGAGAAGGGGCTCGAGCAGTACTTC. Translated, it gives CATSQEKGLEQYF. The V call is TRBV15, the J call TRBJ2-7, with a possible D match to TRBD1 (5 bases). Germline loops: CDR1 LNHNV, CDR2 YYDKDF (reference sequence). Trimming stripped 6 bases from V and 6 bases from J, with 15 bases between. The CDR3 length is 13 residues. Complete variable domain (other parts from reference TRBV15 and TRBJ2-7): DAMVIQNPRYQVTQFGKPVTLSCSQTLNHNVMYWYQQKSSQAPKLLFHYYDKDFNNEADTPDNFQSRRPNTSFCFLDIRSPGLGDTAMYLCATSQEKGLEQYFGPGTRLTVT.

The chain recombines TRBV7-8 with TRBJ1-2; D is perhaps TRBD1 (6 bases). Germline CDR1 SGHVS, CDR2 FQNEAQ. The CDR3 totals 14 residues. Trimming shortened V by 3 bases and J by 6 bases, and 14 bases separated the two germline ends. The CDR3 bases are TGTGCCAGCAGCTTCGAACAGGGAGTGGATGGCTACACCTTC. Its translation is CASSFEQGVDGYTF.

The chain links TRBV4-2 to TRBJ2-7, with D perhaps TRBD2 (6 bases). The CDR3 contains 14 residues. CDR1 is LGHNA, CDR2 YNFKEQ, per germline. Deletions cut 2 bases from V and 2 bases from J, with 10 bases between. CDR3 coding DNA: TGTGCCAGCAGCCAACTAGGACTAACCTACGAGCAGTACTTC. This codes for CASSQLGLTYEQYF.

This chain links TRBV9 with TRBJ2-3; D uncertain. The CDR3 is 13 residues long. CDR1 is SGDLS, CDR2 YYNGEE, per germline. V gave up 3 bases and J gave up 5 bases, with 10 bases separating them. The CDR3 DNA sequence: TGTGCCAGCAGCGCCCTACTTCAAGATACGCAGTATTTT. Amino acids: CASSALLQDTQYF.

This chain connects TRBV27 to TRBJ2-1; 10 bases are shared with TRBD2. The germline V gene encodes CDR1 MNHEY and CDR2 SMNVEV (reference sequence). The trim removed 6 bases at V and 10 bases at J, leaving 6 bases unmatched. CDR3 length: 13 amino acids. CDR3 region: CASRRGLATEQFF. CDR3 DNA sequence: TGTGCCAGCAGGAGGGGACTAGCGACCGAGCAGTTCTTC.

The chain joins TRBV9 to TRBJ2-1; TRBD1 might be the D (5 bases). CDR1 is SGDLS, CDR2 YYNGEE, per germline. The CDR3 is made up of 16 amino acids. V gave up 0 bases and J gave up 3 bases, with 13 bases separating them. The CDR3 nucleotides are TGTGCCAGCAGCGTAGGGGGCGTGGCGATCTACAATGAGCAGTTCTTC. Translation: CASSVGGVAIYNEQFF.

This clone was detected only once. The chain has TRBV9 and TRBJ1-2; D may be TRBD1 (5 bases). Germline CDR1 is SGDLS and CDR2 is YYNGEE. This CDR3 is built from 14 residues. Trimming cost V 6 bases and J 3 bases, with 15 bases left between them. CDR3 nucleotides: TGTGCCAGCACCCGGGGCAACACCGACTATGGCTACACCTTC. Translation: CASTRGNTDYGYTF. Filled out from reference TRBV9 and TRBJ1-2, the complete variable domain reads DSGVTQTPKHLITATGQRVTLRCSPRSGDLSVYWYQQSLDQGLQFLIQYYNGEERAKGNILERFSAQQFPDLHSELNLSSLELGDSALYFCASTRGNTDYGYTFGSGTRLTVV.

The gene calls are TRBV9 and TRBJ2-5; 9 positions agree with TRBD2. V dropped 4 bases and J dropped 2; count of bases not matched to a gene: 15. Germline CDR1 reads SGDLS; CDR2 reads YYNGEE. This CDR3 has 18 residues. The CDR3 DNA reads TGTGCCAGCAGCCCCCGGGCTAGCGGGACGCAACAACAAGAGACCCAGTACTTC. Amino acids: CASSPRASGTQQQETQYF.

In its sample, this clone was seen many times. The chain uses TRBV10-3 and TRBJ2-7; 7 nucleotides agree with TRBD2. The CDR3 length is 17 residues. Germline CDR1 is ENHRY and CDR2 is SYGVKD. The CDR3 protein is CATAASGTTNRNYEQYF. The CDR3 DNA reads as TGTGCTACGGCAGCGAGCGGGACTACCAATAGAAACTACGAGCAGTACTTC.

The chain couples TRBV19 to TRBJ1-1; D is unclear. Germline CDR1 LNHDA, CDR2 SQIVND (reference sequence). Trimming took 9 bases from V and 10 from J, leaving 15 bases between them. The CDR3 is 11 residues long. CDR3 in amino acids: CASPRRMAAFF. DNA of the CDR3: TGTGCCAGCCCTAGGAGAATGGCAGCTTTCTTT.

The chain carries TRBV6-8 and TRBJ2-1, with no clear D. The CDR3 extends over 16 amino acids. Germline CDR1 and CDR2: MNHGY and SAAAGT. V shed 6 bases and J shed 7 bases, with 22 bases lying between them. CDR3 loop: CASSPVAGPAGNEQFF. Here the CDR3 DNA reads TGTGCCAGCAGCCCGGTAGCAGGCCCTGCCGGGAATGAGCAGTTCTTC.

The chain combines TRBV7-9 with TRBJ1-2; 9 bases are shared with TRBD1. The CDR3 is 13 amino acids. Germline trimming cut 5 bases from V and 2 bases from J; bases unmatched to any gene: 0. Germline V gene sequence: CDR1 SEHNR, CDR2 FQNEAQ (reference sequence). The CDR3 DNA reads TGTGCCAGCAGCACAGGGGGCAACTATGGCTACACCTTC. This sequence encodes CASSTGGNYGYTF.

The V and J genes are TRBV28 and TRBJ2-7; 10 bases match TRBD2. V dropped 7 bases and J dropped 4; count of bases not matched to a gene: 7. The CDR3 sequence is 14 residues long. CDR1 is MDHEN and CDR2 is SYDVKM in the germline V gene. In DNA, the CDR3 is TGTGCCAGCACCCTAGCGGGAGCGGTTTACGAGCAGTACTTC. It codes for CASTLAGAVYEQYF.

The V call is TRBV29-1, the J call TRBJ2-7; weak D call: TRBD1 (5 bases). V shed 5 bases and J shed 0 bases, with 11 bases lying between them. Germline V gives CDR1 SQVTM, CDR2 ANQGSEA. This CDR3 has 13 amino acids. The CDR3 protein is CSVTRTSSYEQYF. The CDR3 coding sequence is TGCAGCGTTACCCGGACATCCTCCTACGAGCAGTACTTC.